The clone carrying this T cell receptor beta chain was seen repeatedly, ten times or more. Its matching antigen is unknown. The sample comes from a study of early T cells in non-severe SARS-CoV-2 infection. Study information: Bulk RNA isolated from unsorted whole blood underwent sequencing; chains were not paired.

The CDR3 runs 13 residues. CDR1 and CDR2 (germline): SEHNR, FQNEAQ (reference sequence). With 1 base removed from V and 5 bases from J, the gap between germline ends came to 9 bases. Overall study results and limits: Matching with VDJdb favored anti-spike CD8 responses (missing private and CD4 specificities).

As part of library construction, unique molecular identifiers were attached to individual cDNA molecules. Using its own MiXCR run on the 5' RACE reads, TCRdb lists one record per CDR3 protein. The repertoire has fewer than 100,000 distinct CDR3 sequences, about 9.6% of them found once; the top ten carry about 4.8%. Sequencing was carried out using whole blood. This sequence was found in an adult who was a healthcare worker with PCR-confirmed SARS-CoV-2 infection or an uninfected control (not recorded which). V is TRBV7-9 and J is TRBJ2-7; D ambiguous. The CDR3 reads CASSLGSGDEQYF. In DNA, the CDR3 is TGTGCCAGCAGCTTAGGGTCTGGGGACGAGCAGTACTTC.